The 30 T cell receptor beta chains given below trace back to one sample, sequenced in a study of technical replicates of blood from four donors. Here immunoSEQ multiplex PCR was the method, and the copy in TCRdb shows in-frame clones only, minus some. The data contain roughly 15,000 clones, roughly four fifths of them seen just once; the ten biggest clones take up about 9.4%. Sample: PBMCs. The receptor set was obtained from a human donor in good health. Some clones in this sample may be carry-over from other donors' samples.

The chain couples TRBV7-6 to TRBJ1-5; D is perhaps TRBD1 (5 bases). V shed 0 bases and J shed 5 bases, with 11 bases lying between them. The CDR3 runs 15 residues. Per germline, CDR1 SGHVS and CDR2 FNYEAQ. For the CDR3, the DNA is TGTGCCAGCAGCTTAGCCCCAGGGAGGGATCAGCCCCAGCATTTT. Amino acids: CASSLAPGRDQPQHF.

The chain's CDR3 is CASSGGTTSNTGELFF. CDR3 nucleotides: TGCGCCAGCAGTGGGGGGACAACGTCGAACACCGGGGAGCTGTTTTTT. This chain uses TRBV10-1 with TRBJ2-2; maybe TRBD1 (6 bases). From germline, CDR1 is WNHNN and CDR2 SYGVQD (reference sequence). V lost 4 bases to trimming and J lost 0 bases, with 12 bases between them. The CDR3 is 16 amino acids.

The chain employs TRBV29-1 and TRBJ1-1; D gene ambiguous. Germline loops: CDR1 SQVTM, CDR2 ANQGSEA. The V end lost 2 bases, the J end lost 6 bases, and 13 bases lay between the germline ends. This CDR3 contains 13 residues. The CDR3: CSVERPESAEAFF. DNA for the CDR3: TGCAGCGTTGAAAGGCCCGAGAGCGCTGAAGCTTTCTTT.

The chain links TRBV4-1 to TRBJ2-1; 8 bases agree with TRBD2. J gave up 4 bases and V 1 base, and 3 bases lay outside the gene matches. The CDR3 is made up of 15 amino acids. Germline assignment: CDR1 MGHRA and CDR2 YSYEKL. The CDR3 sequence is CASSQGAGVYNEQFF. The DNA of the CDR3 is TGCGCCAGCAGCCAAGGAGCGGGAGTTTACAATGAGCAGTTCTTC.

This clone was counted between two and nine times. The chain carries TRBV28 and TRBJ1-1; D is undetermined. CDR1 MDHEN and CDR2 SYDVKM come from the germline V gene. V was shortened by 11 bases and J by 0 bases, with 10 bases between the two germline ends. The CDR3 runs 12 residues. The CDR3 region has the DNA TGTGCCCATGCCGGGGTGAACACTGAAGCTTTCTTT. Residues: CAHAGVNTEAFF.

The rearrangement joins TRBV19 to TRBJ2-6; D not certain. Deletions cut 7 bases from V and 0 bases from J, with 16 bases between. Per germline, CDR1 LNHDA and CDR2 SQIVND (reference sequence). The CDR3 covers 17 residues. CDR3 DNA sequence: TGTGCCAGTATGGGTGGAAACACTATCTCTGGGGCCAACGTCCTGACTTTC. As protein: CASMGGNTISGANVLTF.

This clone was seen more than once but under ten times. The chain combines TRBV10-2 with TRBJ1-5, with D perhaps TRBD1 (5 bases). The ends were cut back, 7 bases at V and 7 bases at J, with 14 bases in the middle. Germline assignment: CDR1 WSHSY and CDR2 SAAADI. The CDR3 is 13 amino acids. As DNA, the CDR3 is TGCGCCAGCATCGGGGGAATTGGGCAGCCCCAGCATTTT. This translates into CASIGGIGQPQHF.

The chain couples TRBV18 to TRBJ2-7; 10 nucleotides match TRBD1. The CDR3 has 14 amino acids. Per the germline V gene, CDR1 is KGHSH and CDR2 is LQKENI. Unmatched junction bases numbered 6, after V lost 3 bases and J lost 7 bases. The CDR3 loop reads CASSPGTGATEQYF. Here the CDR3 DNA reads TGTGCCAGCTCACCGGGGACAGGGGCTACAGAGCAGTACTTC.

V is TRBV19 and J is TRBJ1-5; D gene uncertain. Trimming took off 3 bases at V and 6 bases at J, with 24 bases between the two ends. Germline assignment: CDR1 LNHDA and CDR2 SQIVND (reference sequence). The CDR3 runs 18 residues. CDR3 DNA sequence: TGTGCCAGTAGTATGAGGTCGGGTTCGGCTCGAGCAAGTCAGCCCCAGCATTTT. It yields the protein CASSMRSGSARASQPQHF.

This chain joins TRBV4-1 and TRBJ2-7; the match to TRBD2 covers 11 bases. Germline V lookup: CDR1 MGHRA, CDR2 YSYEKL. The junction had 3 bases not matched to a gene; V was cut back by 3 bases and J by 2 bases. The CDR3 covers 15 residues. This chain's CDR3 is CASSHLAGGAYEQYF. CDR3 bases: TGCGCCAGCAGCCATCTAGCGGGAGGAGCCTACGAGCAGTACTTC.

The chain joins TRBV7-3 to TRBJ1-2, with D maybe TRBD1 (5 bases). Deletions cut 5 bases from V and 8 bases from J, with 24 bases between. The CDR3 has 16 residues. Germline V gene data show CDR1 as SGHTA and CDR2 as FQGTGA. The DNA for the CDR3 is TGTGCCAGCAGCGCCACAGGATCCCCAACTATGGGGGGCTACACCTTC. Translation: CASSATGSPTMGGYTF.

This clone appeared a single time. V usage is TRBV27 and J usage is TRBJ2-2; 9 bases fit TRBD1. The CDR3 consists of 16 residues. The V gene end was trimmed by 6 bases and the J gene end by 7 bases; junction bases not matched to a gene: 12. Germline lookup yields CDR1 MNHEY and CDR2 SMNVEV (reference sequence). The CDR3 coding sequence is TGTGCCAGCAGCATCTTGACAGGGGGGGGCGGCGGGGAGCTGTTTTTT. Its protein product is CASSILTGGGGGELFF.

V is TRBV30 and J is TRBJ2-6; 8 nucleotides line up with TRBD1. CDR1 and CDR2 (germline): GTSNPN, SVGIG (reference sequence). V was pared by 5 bases and J by 2 bases, with 2 bases of the junction left unmatched. The CDR3 sequence is 14 residues long. The CDR3 nucleotides are TGTGCCTGGGACAGGGGAGCTGGGGCCAACGTCCTGACTTTC. Its protein product is CAWDRGAGANVLTF. The variable domain in full, completed from reference TRBV30 and TRBJ2-6, reads SQTIHQWPATLVQPVGSPLSLECTVEGTSNPNLYWYRQAAGRGLQLLFYSVGIGQISSEVPQNLSASRPQDRQFILSSKKLLLSDSGFYLCAWDRGAGANVLTFGAGSRLTVL.

The V and J genes are TRBV4-1 and TRBJ1-1, with TRBD1 matching over 11 bases. The CDR3 loop spans 13 amino acids. J was trimmed by 13 bases and V by 4 bases; bases with no gene match: 8. Germline-derived CDR1 and CDR2 are MGHRA and YSYEKL. CDR3 protein: CASSPWGGQGVFF. DNA of the CDR3: TGCGCCAGCAGCCCCTGGGGGGGACAGGGGGTTTTCTTT.

The chain carries TRBV27 and TRBJ2-2; D remains unclear. V was shortened by 5 bases and J by 7 bases, with 14 bases between the two germline ends. This CDR3 comprises 14 residues. From germline, CDR1 is MNHEY and CDR2 SMNVEV (reference sequence). The CDR3 here is CASSKNRANGELFF. In DNA form, the CDR3 reads TGTGCCAGCAGTAAAAATCGAGCGAACGGGGAGCTGTTTTTT.

The CDR3 region is CASSLGTDTDTQYF. CDR3 in DNA: TGTGCCAGCAGCTTAGGGACAGACACAGATACGCAGTATTTT. The chain has TRBV11-3 and TRBJ2-3, with D tentatively TRBD1 (6 bases). CDR1 and CDR2 from the germline V gene are SGHNT and YENEEA. This CDR3 region has 14 residues. V shed 1 base and J shed 2 bases, with 7 bases lying between them.

The rearrangement links TRBV30 to TRBJ2-3, with 7 bases aligning to TRBD2. The CDR3 loop spans 15 amino acids. The junction had 4 bases not matched to a gene; V was cut back by 0 bases and J by 1 base. The germline V gene encodes CDR1 GTSNPN and CDR2 SVGIG (reference sequence). CDR3 in DNA: TGTGCCTGGAGTGTCACCCTAGCGGGCACAGATACGCAGTATTTT. It codes for CAWSVTLAGTDTQYF.

The J gene is TRBJ2-2, the V gene TRBV25-1, with 7 bases matching TRBD2. This CDR3 region has 15 residues. Trimming removed 3 bases from V and 3 bases from J; junction bases left unmatched: 4. Per the germline V gene, CDR1 is MGHDK and CDR2 is SYGVNS. The CDR3 protein is CASSDGSGHTGELFF. The CDR3 DNA follows: TGTGCCAGCAGTGATGGTAGCGGGCACACCGGGGAGCTGTTTTTT.

The chain carries TRBV6-1 and TRBJ2-3, with 7 bases aligning to TRBD2. With 5 bases clipped from V and 1 base from J, the junction kept 6 bases outside the gene matches. The CDR3 is 15 amino acids. Germline CDR1 and CDR2: MNHNS and SASEGT. This CDR3 is CASSSGTQGTDTQYF. The CDR3, as DNA: TGTGCCAGCAGTAGCGGGACCCAGGGCACAGATACGCAGTATTTT.

This chain connects TRBV5-6 to TRBJ2-1; possible D gene TRBD2, 5 bases. Trimming left V 4 bases short and J 3 bases short, with 14 bases between. The CDR3 length is 15 residues. Per germline, CDR1 SGHDT and CDR2 YYEEEE. The CDR3 DNA sequence: TGTGCCAGCAGCATAAGCGAGAGCGGCTACAATGAGCAGTTCTTC. It translates to CASSISESGYNEQFF.

This sequence joins TRBV2 and TRBJ1-5; D ambiguous. This CDR3 is 14 amino acids long. Trimming stripped 3 bases from V and 5 bases from J, with 11 bases between. Germline V gives CDR1 SNHLY, CDR2 FYNNEI. The CDR3 region is CASSDNRLYQPQHF. The CDR3 DNA is TGTGCCAGCAGTGACAACAGATTATATCAGCCCCAGCATTTT.

The V and J genes are TRBV30 and TRBJ2-3; possible D gene TRBD1, 6 bases. Germline V gene data show CDR1 as GTSNPN and CDR2 as SVGIG (reference sequence). V shed 4 bases and J shed 5 bases, with 10 bases lying between them. The CDR3 has 12 amino acids. As DNA, the CDR3 is TGTGCCTGGACAGGGGTTGGAGATACGCAGTATTTT. Protein product: CAWTGVGDTQYF.

The chain combines TRBV5-1 with TRBJ2-5; D is perhaps TRBD2 (6 bases). The germline V and J ends were trimmed by 2 bases and 3 bases, with 11 bases remaining between them. The CDR3 runs to 14 residues. The germline CDR1 and CDR2 sequences are SGHRS and YFSETQ. The CDR3 DNA reads as TGCGCCAGCAGCTTCTGGGGGGTGGAAGAGACCCAGTACTTC. It is translated as CASSFWGVEETQYF.

This chain joins TRBV30 and TRBJ2-5, with D maybe TRBD2 (6 bases). Trimming removed 2 bases at V and 3 bases at J, with 7 bases between. Germline-derived CDR1 and CDR2 are GTSNPN and SVGIG (reference sequence). The length of the CDR3 is 12 residues. The CDR3 DNA is TGTGCCTGGAGTACGGGAGAAGAGACCCAGTACTTC. The encoded protein is CAWSTGEETQYF.

The chain uses TRBV19 and TRBJ2-3; tentatively, D is TRBD2 (6 bases). The CDR3 loop spans 13 amino acids. The germline gives CDR1 LNHDA, CDR2 SQIVND (reference sequence). V lost 5 bases, J lost 5 bases, and 11 bases lay in between. In DNA, the CDR3 is TGTGCCAGTAGTGAGGAGGGGCGAGATACGCAGTATTTT. Protein: CASSEEGRDTQYF.

J is TRBJ1-2 and V is TRBV2, with a possible D match to TRBD1 (5 bases). CDR1 is SNHLY, CDR2 FYNNEI, per germline. Trimming removed 11 bases from V and 3 bases from J, with 22 bases in between. The CDR3 runs to 15 residues. The CDR3 nucleotides read TGTGCCCAATCCAGTGCAGGGAGCGGGGACTATGGCTACACCTTC. It is translated as CAQSSAGSGDYGYTF.

This chain connects TRBV7-9 to TRBJ2-7; possibly TRBD2 for D (6 bases). The CDR3 extends over 16 amino acids. CDR1 is SEHNR, CDR2 FQNEAQ, per germline (reference sequence). Trimming pared 3 bases from V and 3 bases from J, leaving 18 bases between. CDR3 nucleotide sequence: TGTGCCAGCAGCTTCTATGCTGTGGCTAGCGACTACGAGCAGTACTTC. Its protein product is CASSFYAVASDYEQYF.

The genes are TRBV30 and TRBJ1-5; 9 bases line up with TRBD1. CDR3 length equals 15 residues. V lost 5 bases, J lost 2 bases, and 7 bases stayed unmatched. Germline V gives CDR1 GTSNPN, CDR2 SVGIG (reference sequence). In DNA, the CDR3 is TGTGCCTGGGACAGGGGGATACGTGGCAATCAGCCCCAGCATTTT. It codes for CAWDRGIRGNQPQHF.

This chain connects TRBV7-3 to TRBJ2-1; 9 nucleotides agree with TRBD1. Germline V gene sequence: CDR1 SGHTA, CDR2 FQGTGA. The J segment lost 5 bases and the V segment lost 5 bases, leaving 7 bases of the junction unmatched. There are 15 residues in the CDR3. CDR3 sequence (DNA): TGTGCCAGCAGCCTCGGACAGGGGTGGGACAATGAGCAGTTCTTC. This translates into CASSLGQGWDNEQFF.

This clone was picked up a small number of times. The gene calls are TRBV29-1 and TRBJ1-5; D is uncertain. CDR3 length: 13 residues. V lost 1 base and J 10 bases, leaving 14 bases between the germline ends. Germline V CDR1 and CDR2: SQVTM, ANQGSEA. The chain's CDR3 is CSVEVSADSPQHF. The DNA of the CDR3 is TGCAGCGTTGAAGTTTCGGCGGATTCTCCCCAGCATTTT.